The 25 T cell receptor beta chains listed next were all sequenced from one sample in a study of blood T cell repertoires in COVID-19. The repertoire was sequenced with immunoSEQ multiplex PCR; TCRdb's copy has only in-frame clones and lacks some. The repertoire includes 70,000 to 90,000 clones, 70% to 80% of them detected once, and more than 20% sits in the top ten. The sequencing sample was made of peripheral blood. These receptors were obtained from a human donor in a cohort sampled during active COVID-19.

The rearrangement uses TRBV6-5 and TRBJ2-5; D is uncertain. There are 13 residues in the CDR3. From germline, CDR1 is MNHEY and CDR2 SVGAGI. Trimming took off 5 bases at V and 7 bases at J, with 14 bases between the two ends. The CDR3 region is CASSIIKLGTQYF. In DNA, the CDR3 is TGTGCCAGCAGTATCATTAAACTTGGGACCCAGTACTTC.

J is TRBJ2-2 and V is TRBV2; unclear D gene. In germline, CDR1 is SNHLY, CDR2 FYNNEI. The CDR3 extends over 11 amino acids. Trimming took 8 bases from V and 6 from J, leaving 7 bases between them. The CDR3 DNA sequence: TGTGCCAGCGATAGCCCCGGGGAGCTGTTTTTT. The encoded protein is CASDSPGELFF.

V is TRBV3-1 (or the pseudogene TRBV3-2) and J is TRBJ2-1; the D is unclear. Deletions cut 0 bases from V and 7 bases from J, with 7 bases between. CDR1 and CDR2 (germline): LGHDT, YNNKEL (reference sequence). The CDR3 runs 13 residues. CDR3 DNA: TGTGCCAGCAGCCAAGATTTGAGGAATGAGCAGTTCTTC. As protein: CASSQDLRNEQFF.

The chain joins TRBV6-2 or TRBV6-3 to TRBJ2-3; 7 positions match TRBD2. The ends lost 6 bases at V and 0 bases at J; junction bases unmatched: 12. CDR1 and CDR2 (germline): MNHEY, SVGEGT. The CDR3 extends over 17 amino acids. CDR3 DNA sequence: TGTGCCAGCAGCATACCTTCTAGCGGAGCTAGCACAGATACGCAGTATTTT. It yields the protein CASSIPSSGASTDTQYF.

The chain employs TRBV5-5 and TRBJ1-5, with 8 bases matching TRBD1. V was clipped by 1 base and J by 3 bases; unmatched bases: 6. Germline CDR1 is SGHKS and CDR2 is YYEKEE (reference sequence). The CDR3 spans 16 residues. The CDR3 DNA reads TGTGCCAGCAGCTTGCCTACAGGGGGGGACAATCAGCCCCAGCATTTT. Translated, it gives CASSLPTGGDNQPQHF.

The chain uses TRBV9 and TRBJ2-1; TRBD1 matches at 10 bases. V lost 3 bases and J lost 0; bases outside the gene matches: 3. The CDR3 is 16 amino acids. Germline CDR1 SGDLS, CDR2 YYNGEE. Written as DNA, the CDR3 is TGTGCCAGCAGCGACTGGACAGGGGGCTCCTACAATGAGCAGTTCTTC. Amino acids: CASSDWTGGSYNEQFF.

In regard to this clone: An end of the junction does not agree with germline; a read error may underlie this. V usage is TRBV7-7 and J usage is TRBJ2-5; tentative D call: TRBD2 (6 bases). The CDR3 runs to 15 residues. In germline, CDR1 is SSHAT, CDR2 FNYEAQ (reference sequence). The CDR3: CASSLGYGGGETQYF. The DNA for the CDR3 is TGTGCTAGCAGCTTAGGATACGGGGGAGGCGAGACCCAGTACTTC.

The V call is TRBV6-2 or TRBV6-3, the J call TRBJ2-7; TRBD2 matches 9 bases. The CDR3 length is 15 residues. V lost 6 bases to trimming and J lost 4 bases; unmatched junction nucleotides: 10. Germline CDR1 MNHEY, CDR2 SVGEGT. CDR3 amino acids: CASSRQTSGYYEQYF. DNA of the CDR3: TGTGCCAGCAGCCGCCAGACTAGCGGATATTACGAGCAGTACTTC.

This chain connects TRBV4-2 to TRBJ2-7; TRBD2 agrees at 8 bases. This CDR3 contains 14 residues. Germline loops: CDR1 LGHNA, CDR2 YNFKEQ. Losses at the gene ends were 5 bases for V and 2 bases for J; bases not matched to a gene: 5. CDR3 residues: CASSAREGPYEQYF. CDR3 nucleotides: TGTGCCAGCAGCGCCCGGGAGGGGCCCTACGAGCAGTACTTC.

The rearrangement joins TRBV27 to TRBJ1-5; D gene ambiguous. Germline loops: CDR1 MNHEY, CDR2 SMNVEV (reference sequence). V dropped 6 bases and J dropped 1 base, with 13 bases sitting between them. This CDR3 is 15 amino acids long. Here the CDR3 DNA reads TGTGCCAGCAGATACAGCCTAACAAGCAATCAGCCCCAGCATTTT. Its translation is CASRYSLTSNQPQHF.

The rearrangement links TRBV3-1 (or the pseudogene TRBV3-2) to TRBJ2-3; a weak D match, TRBD2 (5 bases). This CDR3 has 16 amino acids. V was shortened by 0 bases and J by 1 base, with 11 bases between the two germline ends. CDR1 LGHDT and CDR2 YNNKEL come from the germline V gene (reference sequence). Written as DNA, the CDR3 is TGTGCCAGCAGCCAAGATTCCAGCGGTGGCACAGATACGCAGTATTTT. Encoded protein: CASSQDSSGGTDTQYF.

This chain uses TRBV19 with TRBJ1-2; 9 positions match TRBD1. Germline V lookup: CDR1 LNHDA, CDR2 SQIVND (reference sequence). The CDR3 is made up of 17 amino acids. After removal of 0 bases from V and 2 bases from J, the junction contained 7 bases not matched to a gene. In DNA form, the CDR3 reads TGTGCCAGTAGTATAGACCCACAGGGGGCGAAGAACTATGGCTACACCTTC. Its translation is CASSIDPQGAKNYGYTF. Full variable domain (remainder filled in from reference TRBV19 and TRBJ1-2): DGGITQSPKYLFRKEGQNVTLSCEQNLNHDAMYWYRQDPGQGLRLIYYSQIVNDFQKGDIAEGYSVSREKKESFPLTVTSAQKNPTAFYLCASSIDPQGAKNYGYTFGSGTRLTVV.

This clone turned up a few times. This chain joins TRBV18 and TRBJ2-3; D unresolved. This CDR3 is 15 amino acids long. Germline CDR1 KGHSH, CDR2 LQKENI. Trimming shortened V by 5 bases and J by 0 bases, and 12 bases separated the two germline ends. The CDR3 protein is CASSSQAQSTDTQYF. The DNA for the CDR3 is TGTGCCAGCTCATCCCAGGCGCAAAGCACAGATACGCAGTATTTT.

This rearrangement joins TRBV19 to TRBJ2-4; TRBD1 matches 10 bases. The V gene end was trimmed by 0 bases and the J gene end by 7 bases; junction bases not matched to a gene: 3. Germline V gene data show CDR1 as LNHDA and CDR2 as SQIVND (reference sequence). This CDR3 region has 15 residues. The CDR3 DNA follows: TGTGCCAGTAGTATAGACGGGACAGGGGAGAACATTCAGTACTTC. This gives the protein CASSIDGTGENIQYF.

A remark on this clone: The sample holds other DNA sequences that translate to the same CDR3. The chain combines TRBV6-2 or TRBV6-3 with TRBJ2-7, with 7 bases matching TRBD2. Germline V gene sequence: CDR1 MNHEY, CDR2 SVGEGT. Trimming removed 2 bases from V and 4 bases from J; junction bases left unmatched: 5. The CDR3 length is 14 residues. The CDR3 nucleotides read TGTGCCAGCAGTTACGTGCGGGAGCGGTACGAGCAGTACTTC. Residues: CASSYVRERYEQYF.

This clone was observed a few times. The chain uses TRBV28 and TRBJ2-7; 10 bases are shared with TRBD2. Germline V gene data show CDR1 as MDHEN and CDR2 as SYDVKM. The CDR3 runs 14 residues. V shed 8 bases and J 7 bases; nucleotides not matched to a gene: 11. The CDR3 nucleotides are TGTGCCAGCTTGTTATCTAGCGGGAGTGTTGAGCAGTACTTC. It is translated as CASLLSSGSVEQYF.

J is TRBJ2-2 and V is TRBV5-1; D call uncertain. The V end was cut by 0 bases, the J end by 6 bases, with 9 bases between. The CDR3 consists of 14 residues. The germline CDR1 and CDR2 sequences are SGHRS and YFSETQ. The CDR3 sequence: CASSLDRVAGELFF. The DNA of the CDR3 is TGCGCCAGCAGCTTGGACCGGGTAGCCGGGGAGCTGTTTTTT.

The rearrangement joins TRBV9 to TRBJ1-2, with D unclear. The CDR3 length is 15 residues. Trimming left V 0 bases short and J 4 bases short, with 13 bases between. Looked up from germline, CDR1 is SGDLS and CDR2 is YYNGEE. The CDR3: CASSVGAGALYGYTF. The CDR3 DNA is TGTGCCAGCAGCGTAGGTGCGGGCGCCCTCTATGGCTACACCTTC.

The chain uses TRBV3-1 (or the pseudogene TRBV3-2) and TRBJ2-7; the D is unclear. The CDR3 is made up of 13 amino acids. Trimming took off 4 bases at V and 2 bases at J, with 9 bases between the two ends. CDR1 and CDR2 from the germline V gene are LGHDT and YNNKEL (reference sequence). This CDR3 is CASSPPLTYEQYF. CDR3 DNA: TGTGCCAGCAGCCCACCACTAACCTACGAGCAGTACTTC.

This chain links TRBV2 with TRBJ1-1, with a weak D call TRBD1 (6 bases). Germline CDR1 and CDR2: SNHLY and FYNNEI. Trimming removed 1 base from V and 5 bases from J, with 11 bases in between. This CDR3 region has 14 residues. CDR3 bases: TGTGCCAGCAGTGAAGGCAGGGGAAGGACTGAAGCTTTCTTT. Its translation: CASSEGRGRTEAFF.

Written as DNA, the CDR3 is TGTGCCAGCAGCACCTCCCCAGCGGGAGGCTACAATGAGCAGTTCTTC. As protein: CASSTSPAGGYNEQFF. The chain is built from TRBV9 and TRBJ2-1; 9 positions match TRBD2. V trimming: 4 bases; J trimming: 3 bases; junction bases outside the gene matches: 8. The CDR3 consists of 16 residues. Germline CDR1 reads SGDLS; CDR2 reads YYNGEE. Full variable domain (remainder filled in from reference TRBV9 and TRBJ2-1): DSGVTQTPKHLITATGQRVTLRCSPRSGDLSVYWYQQSLDQGLQFLIQYYNGEERAKGNILERFSAQQFPDLHSELNLSSLELGDSALYFCASSTSPAGGYNEQFFGPGTRLTVL.

V and J are TRBV5-6 and TRBJ2-6, with 10 bases matching TRBD2. CDR1 and CDR2 (germline): SGHDT, YYEEEE. The CDR3 has 19 residues. With V trimmed by 4 bases and J by 2 bases, 12 bases remained unmatched. In nucleotides, the CDR3 is TGTGCCAGCAGCCCCAAGGCGGGTAGCGGGAGGACTGGGGCCAACGTCCTGACTTTC. It yields the protein CASSPKAGSGRTGANVLTF.

The J gene is TRBJ1-1, the V gene TRBV21-1. TRBV21-1 is a known pseudogene. This CDR3 has 14 amino acids. Here the CDR3 reads CASSKAKRATEAFF. The CDR3 DNA reads TGTGCCAGCAGCAAGGCCAAGCGGGCCACTGAAGCTTTCTTT.

The genes are TRBV5-1 and TRBJ1-4; 7 bases line up with TRBD1. Germline CDR1 and CDR2: SGHRS and YFSETQ. There are 16 residues in the CDR3. After removal of 3 bases from V and 5 bases from J, the junction contained 10 bases not matched to a gene. The CDR3 protein is CASSSPEDRPNEKLFF. The CDR3 nucleotides read TGCGCCAGCAGCTCGCCCGAGGACAGGCCGAATGAAAAACTGTTTTTT.

The chain recombines TRBV6-1 with TRBJ1-3; TRBD1 agrees at 7 bases. There are 16 residues in the CDR3. Germline trimming cut 2 bases from V and 4 bases from J; bases unmatched to any gene: 8. Germline V lookup: CDR1 MNHNS, CDR2 SASEGT. CDR3 DNA sequence: TGTGCCAGCAGTGAATGGGCTGGGACAGCAGGAAACACCATATATTTT. Protein sequence: CASSEWAGTAGNTIYF.